This T cell receptor (beta chain) was recovered during a study of cytomegalovirus exposure and HLA in healthy donors. Study outcomes and limitations: Exclusion applied to some V segments, including TRBV6-2 and TRBV6-3, as they were indistinguishable. Later analysis suggested most CMV-associated TCR beta chains were HLA-restricted.

CDR1 SGHVS and CDR2 FNYEAQ come from the germline V gene. V shed 6 bases, J shed 8 bases, and the junction held 11 bases outside the gene matches. This CDR3 has 14 amino acids. With 60 Vbeta and 13 Jbeta primers, the PCR was carried out. This table comes from immunoSEQ multiplex PCR, and its TCRdb copy is limited to in-frame clones, with some not included. The sample lists some 130,000 clones, 79% occurring once. Concerning this clone itself: Its antigen is undetermined.

Sequences were obtained from PBMCs. This TCR was recovered from a middle-aged man in good health and CMV-seropositive. The chain joins TRBV7-6 to TRBJ2-3, with TRBD1 matching over 7 bases. CDR3 in DNA: TGTGCCAGCAGTTCCCGGGACAGTGGAGGTACGCAGTATTTT. This translates into CASSSRDSGGTQYF.